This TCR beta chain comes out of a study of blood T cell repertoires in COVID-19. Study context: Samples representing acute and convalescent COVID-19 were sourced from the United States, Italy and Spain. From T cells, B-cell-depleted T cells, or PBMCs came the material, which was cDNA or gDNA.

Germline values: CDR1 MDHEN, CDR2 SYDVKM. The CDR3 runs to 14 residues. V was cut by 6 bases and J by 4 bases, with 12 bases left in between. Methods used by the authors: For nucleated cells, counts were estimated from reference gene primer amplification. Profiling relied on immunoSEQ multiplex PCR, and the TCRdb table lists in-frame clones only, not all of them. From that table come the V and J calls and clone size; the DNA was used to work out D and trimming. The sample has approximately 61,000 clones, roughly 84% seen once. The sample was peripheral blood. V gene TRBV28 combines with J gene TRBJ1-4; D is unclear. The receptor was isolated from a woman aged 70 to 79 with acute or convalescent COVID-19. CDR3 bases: TGTGCCAGCAGCCCACAGAATAATAATGAAAAACTGTTTTTT. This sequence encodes CASSPQNNNEKLFF.